This T cell receptor (beta chain) was documented in a study of patients and donors after allogeneic stem cell transplantation. The V and J ends lost 4 bases and 2 bases, in that order; junction bases with no gene match: 5. Germline CDR1 SGHAT, CDR2 FQDESV (reference sequence). The CDR3 covers 18 residues. TCRdb recomputed calls from the RT-PCR reads with MiXCR, one row per CDR3 protein. The sample lists 800,000 to 1,000,000 distinct CDR3 sequences; under 20% were seen once. The chain recombines TRBV11-1 with TRBJ2-1; 16 nucleotides agree with TRBD2. This clonotype originated in a human donor who was either an allogeneic HSCT recipient or a stem cell or donor lymphocyte infusion donor (not recorded which). It is not recorded whose cells these are; they may come from a transplant donor. Source material: blood, either unsorted or a sorted T cell fraction (not recorded which). CDR3 protein: CASSSTGLAGGPYNEQFF. The DNA for the CDR3 is TGTGCCAGCAGCTCCACGGGACTAGCGGGAGGGCCCTACAATGAGCAGTTCTTC.